The 22 T cell receptor beta chains below all came from one sample that was sequenced in a study of blood T cell repertoires in COVID-19. Clones were read by immunoSEQ multiplex PCR, and TCRdb kept only the in-frame ones, dropping some. This table holds approximately 270,000 clones, approximately 80% found once. The source material was peripheral blood. The receptors here all came from a man older than 75 with acute or convalescent COVID-19.

CDR3 region: CASRQIRGANEQYF. CDR3 in DNA: TGTGCCAGCAGACAGATACGGGGGGCAAACGAGCAGTACTTC. The chain recombines TRBV11-2 with TRBJ2-7; possibly TRBD2 for D (7 bases). The CDR3 has 14 amino acids. Germline lookup yields CDR1 SGHAT and CDR2 FQNNGV. Trimming stripped 6 bases from V and 5 bases from J, with 17 bases between.

V gene TRBV2 combines with J gene TRBJ1-5; 10 bases agree with TRBD1. This CDR3 contains 15 residues. Germline V gene data show CDR1 as SNHLY and CDR2 as FYNNEI. The V and J ends lost 6 bases and 4 bases, in that order; junction bases with no gene match: 6. The CDR3 DNA follows: TGTGCCAGCAGCGCGGACAGGGGGTGGAATCAGCCCCAGCATTTT. It translates to CASSADRGWNQPQHF.

There are a few counts of this clone. The chain links TRBV13 to TRBJ2-7, with D perhaps matching TRBD2 (6 bases). V gave up 6 bases and J gave up 2 bases, with 14 bases separating them. Germline V CDR1 and CDR2: PRHDT, FYEKMQ (reference sequence). The CDR3 extends over 14 amino acids. DNA of the CDR3: TGTGCCAGCAGTCGAGGTCGGGAGACCTACGAGCAGTACTTC. Its protein is CASSRGRETYEQYF.

This clone was picked up one time. The chain is built from TRBV6-5 and TRBJ2-6; D is ambiguous. The CDR3 consists of 15 residues. Germline CDR1 is MNHEY and CDR2 is SVGAGI. V was clipped by 2 bases and J by 1 base, with 6 bases between them. This CDR3 reads CASSYTRSGANVLTF. The CDR3 region has the DNA TGTGCCAGCAGTTACACGAGATCTGGGGCCAACGTCCTGACTTTC.

This rearrangement joins TRBV11-2 to TRBJ2-5, with 10 bases fitting TRBD1. CDR3 length: 16 amino acids. Germline CDR1 reads SGHAT; CDR2 reads FQNNGV. J lost 5 bases, V lost 4 bases, and 10 bases had no gene match. The CDR3 bases are TGTGCCAGCAGCTACATGACAGGGGGCAGGGGGGAGACCCAGTACTTC. As protein: CASSYMTGGRGETQYF.

This chain connects TRBV18 to TRBJ2-2; 7 bases are shared with TRBD2. V was pared by 2 bases and J by 3 bases, with 9 bases of the junction left unmatched. The CDR3 is made up of 17 amino acids. Germline CDR1 and CDR2: KGHSH and LQKENI. The CDR3 reads CASSPASGSTYTGELFF. The CDR3 DNA follows: TGTGCCAGCTCACCAGCTAGCGGCTCCACTTACACCGGGGAGCTGTTTTTT.

The chain carries TRBV2 and TRBJ2-4, with 9 bases identical to TRBD1. This CDR3 comprises 16 residues. Germline V gene sequence: CDR1 SNHLY, CDR2 FYNNEI. V gave up 4 bases and J gave up 0 bases; unmatched junction bases: 4. CDR3 amino acids: CASSADRGVAKNIQYF. DNA of the CDR3: TGTGCCAGCAGTGCGGACAGGGGAGTAGCCAAAAACATTCAGTACTTC.

This sequence joins TRBV5-5 and TRBJ2-2; the match to TRBD2 covers 8 bases. This CDR3 spans 18 amino acids. V lost 5 bases and J lost 4; bases outside the gene matches: 16. Germline assignment: CDR1 SGHKS and CDR2 YYEKEE (reference sequence). The CDR3 is CASRYRLAGIIGTGELFF. CDR3 coding DNA: TGTGCCAGCAGGTACCGCCTAGCGGGTATAATTGGCACCGGGGAGCTGTTTTTT.

V gene TRBV28 combines with J gene TRBJ1-4; TRBD1 matches 11 bases. CDR1 is MDHEN and CDR2 is SYDVKM in the germline V gene. The V segment lost 4 bases and the J segment 6 bases; nucleotides outside the gene matches: 4. The CDR3 is 15 residues long. The CDR3 DNA follows: TGTGCCAGCAGTTCGGGACAGGGGGTATATGAAAAACTGTTTTTT. It yields the protein CASSSGQGVYEKLFF.

The V and J genes are TRBV6-5 and TRBJ1-2; TRBD1 aligns across 10 bases. The ends lost 5 bases at V and 7 bases at J; junction bases unmatched: 4. CDR1 MNHEY and CDR2 SVGAGI come from the germline V gene. CDR3 length equals 13 residues. The CDR3 protein is CASSPGTGVGYTF. Here the CDR3 DNA reads TGTGCCAGCAGTCCCGGGACAGGGGTTGGCTACACCTTC.

V is TRBV29-1 and J is TRBJ1-2; 11 bases fit TRBD1. The length of the CDR3 is 18 residues. In germline, CDR1 is SQVTM, CDR2 ANQGSEA. The V gene end was trimmed by 2 bases and the J gene end by 4 bases; junction bases not matched to a gene: 15. Written as DNA, the CDR3 is TGCAGCGTTGAATTTGTCCCGGGACAGGGGGTAATGAGCTATGGCTACACCTTC. It codes for CSVEFVPGQGVMSYGYTF.

This clone appeared a few times. The V call is TRBV6-6, the J call TRBJ1-2; D is undetermined. CDR3 size: 13 residues. The V end lost 2 bases, the J end lost 8 bases, and 12 bases lay between the germline ends. Per the germline V gene, CDR1 is MNHNY and CDR2 is SVGAGI (reference sequence). This CDR3 reads CASSYAQSQGYTF. CDR3 sequence (DNA): TGTGCCAGCAGTTACGCCCAATCACAGGGCTACACCTTC.

This chain uses TRBV12-3 or TRBV12-4 with TRBJ2-2, with D unresolved. The CDR3 spans 13 residues. Deletions cut 7 bases from V and 1 base from J, with 7 bases between. This chain's CDR3 is CASTPGNTGELFF. CDR3 in DNA: TGTGCCAGCACCCCGGGGAACACCGGGGAGCTGTTTTTT.

This sequence joins TRBV24-1 and TRBJ2-5; 9 bases are a match to TRBD1. CDR3 length: 16 amino acids. Germline V lookup: CDR1 KGHDR, CDR2 SFDVKD. Trimming removed 6 bases from V and 2 bases from J; junction bases left unmatched: 9. CDR3: CATSSTGTGSQETQYF. The CDR3 bases are TGTGCCACCAGTTCCACCGGGACAGGGTCTCAAGAGACCCAGTACTTC.

The V and J genes are TRBV19 and TRBJ1-3, with 9 bases lining up with TRBD1. The germline CDR1 and CDR2 sequences are LNHDA and SQIVND (reference sequence). The CDR3 sequence is 17 residues long. V was pared by 5 bases and J by 1 base, with 9 bases of the junction left unmatched. CDR3 bases: TGTGCCAGTAGTCCACAGGGGGCGCTTAATTCTGGAAACACCATATATTTT. Translating it yields CASSPQGALNSGNTIYF.

J is TRBJ1-3 and V is TRBV9; 9 bases match TRBD1. Germline assignment: CDR1 SGDLS and CDR2 YYNGEE. The CDR3 extends over 17 amino acids. Trimming cost V 4 bases and J 4 bases; bases outside gene matches: 12. DNA of the CDR3: TGTGCCAGCAGCCCGCCGTACGGGGACAGGGTAGGAAACACCATATATTTT. As protein: CASSPPYGDRVGNTIYF.

This sequence joins TRBV5-4 and TRBJ2-7; TRBD2 agrees at 11 bases. In germline, CDR1 is SGHNT, CDR2 YYREEE (reference sequence). The CDR3 runs 15 residues. With V trimmed by 5 bases and J by 1 base, 5 bases remained unmatched. CDR3 sequence reads: CASSFIAGGSYEQYF. The DNA of the CDR3 is TGTGCCAGCAGTTTCATAGCGGGGGGGTCCTACGAGCAGTACTTC.

This chain connects TRBV9 to TRBJ2-7, with 12 bases that match TRBD2. Per germline, CDR1 SGDLS and CDR2 YYNGEE. CDR3 length equals 14 residues. V lost 5 bases to trimming and J lost 4 bases; unmatched junction nucleotides: 4. The DNA for the CDR3 is TGTGCCAGCAGTGCCGGGACTAGCGGGTACGAGCAGTACTTC. The encoded protein is CASSAGTSGYEQYF.

This chain uses TRBV19 with TRBJ1-4; TRBD1 agrees at 7 bases. Trimming removed 4 bases from V and 2 bases from J; junction bases left unmatched: 4. From germline, CDR1 is LNHDA and CDR2 SQIVND (reference sequence). The CDR3 totals 15 residues. CDR3 protein: CASSKVGQTNEKLFF. CDR3 DNA: TGTGCCAGTAGTAAGGTGGGACAGACTAATGAAAAACTGTTTTTT.

This chain uses TRBV7-2 with TRBJ1-5, with 8 bases identical to TRBD1. The V gene end was trimmed by 5 bases and the J gene end by 1 base; junction bases not matched to a gene: 4. Germline values: CDR1 SGHTA, CDR2 FQGNSA. The CDR3 is made up of 15 amino acids. The CDR3 DNA reads as TGTGCCAGCAGCGCACAGGGGGGGAGCAATCAGCCCCAGCATTTT. Translated, it gives CASSAQGGSNQPQHF.

This chain links TRBV5-6 with TRBJ2-1; 11 positions agree with TRBD2. CDR1 is SGHDT, CDR2 YYEEEE, per germline. The CDR3 loop spans 18 amino acids. With 0 bases clipped from V and 6 bases from J, the junction kept 11 bases outside the gene matches. The CDR3 sequence: CASSLALLAGGVGNEQFF. DNA of the CDR3: TGTGCCAGCAGCTTGGCGCTGCTAGCGGGAGGCGTCGGCAATGAGCAGTTCTTC.

The gene calls are TRBV2 and TRBJ1-4, with 8 bases matching TRBD1. The CDR3 length is 14 residues. Germline loops: CDR1 SNHLY, CDR2 FYNNEI. Trimming cost V 3 bases and J 5 bases; bases outside gene matches: 2. CDR3 loop: CASSDPGGNEKLFF. CDR3 DNA sequence: TGTGCCAGCAGTGATCCAGGGGGCAATGAAAAACTGTTTTTT.